Listed below are T cell receptor beta chains from one sample, sequenced in a study of blood T cell repertoires in COVID-19. Assay: immunoSEQ multiplex PCR; the TCRdb copy retains only in-frame clones and omits some. The sample gives about 210,000 clones, around 83% of which show up once; approximately 2% is in the top ten. Material: peripheral blood. These receptors originate from a man between 40 and 49 years old who had recovered from COVID-19. CDR3s include the opening cysteine and the closing phenylalanine or tryptophan. A D gene is named only where the DNA matches it firmly. Part of the rows lack a size; the others show once, few, many or a class for expanded clones.

v_call,clone_size,j_call,d_call,cdr3_nt,cdr3_aa
TRBV5-8,NA,TRBJ2-7,NA,TGTGCCAGCAGCTTGCTGAGGGATGGCGAGCAGTACTTC,CASSLLRDGEQYF
TRBV9,once,TRBJ2-3,TRBD2,TGTGCCAGCAGCGTCGACGGGGCGGGGGGCCTCCCAGATACGCAGTATTTT,CASSVDGAGGLPDTQYF
TRBV5-5,NA,TRBJ2-6,TRBD1,TGTGCCAGCAGCGATAGGACAGGGCCAAAAGTCCTGACTTTC,CASSDRTGPKVLTF
TRBV29-1,NA,TRBJ1-2,TRBD1,TGCAGCGCCCAAGGACAGGGAATGGTTGGCTACACCTTC,CSAQGQGMVGYTF
TRBV29-1,few,TRBJ2-7,TRBD1,TGCAGCGTTACCACAGGGGACGAGCAGTACTTC,CSVTTGDEQYF
TRBV27,once,TRBJ1-2,TRBD1,TGTGCCAGCAGTTCCCGACAGGGGGTAGTGACTTATGGCTACACCTTC,CASSSRQGVVTYGYTF
TRBV7-9,NA,TRBJ1-6,TRBD1,TGTGCCAGCAGAGAAACGACAGGGGCCAATTCACCCCTCCACTTT,CASRETTGANSPLHF
TRBV5-1,NA,TRBJ1-1,TRBD1,TGCGCCAGCAGCTCCGAGGGGGCGAGCACTGAAGCTTTCTTT,CASSSEGASTEAFF
TRBV3-1/TRBV3-2,NA,TRBJ2-4,NA,TGTGCCAGCAGCCCTACCGGCCGGGGGGCTGTAGCCAAAAACATTCAGTACTTC,CASSPTGRGAVAKNIQYF
TRBV27,NA,TRBJ2-1,NA,TGTGCCAGCAGTTTACCGGGACAAGGGGAATACAATGAGCAGTTCTTC,CASSLPGQGEYNEQFF
TRBV6-5,NA,TRBJ2-7,NA,TGTGCCAGTTCTGACTGGGAGCAGTACTTC,CASSDWEQYF
TRBV30,NA,TRBJ2-1,NA,TGTGCCTGGAGTCCAGGGGCAGGCTATAATGAGCAGTTCTTC,CAWSPGAGYNEQFF
TRBV2,NA,TRBJ1-3,TRBD1,TGTGCCAGCAGTGAGGGACAGAACACCATATATTTT,CASSEGQNTIYF
TRBV2,NA,TRBJ2-2,NA,TGTGCCAGCAGTCTCAGAAGTTTTCCACCGGGGGAGCTGTTTTTT,CASSLRSFPPGELFF
TRBV9,NA,TRBJ2-1,TRBD2,TGTGCCAGCAGCACCCCTGGGCCTCTAGCGGGAGGGCCACGGGCTAATGAGCAGTTCTTC,CASSTPGPLAGGPRANEQFF
TRBV19,NA,TRBJ1-1,NA,TGTGCCAGTAGCTCAGGACAGTACACTGAAGCTTTCTTT,CASSSGQYTEAFF
TRBV2,NA,TRBJ2-1,NA,TGTGCCAGCGTGAGGTCGGGTTGGGAGCAGTTCTTC,CASVRSGWEQFF
TRBV5-1,many,TRBJ1-2,NA,TGCGCCAGCCTCGGTGACTCGACGGCTGGCTACACCTTC,CASLGDSTAGYTF
TRBV4-3,NA,TRBJ2-3,TRBD2,TGCGCCAGCAGCCCAGCGGGGGGGACAGATACGCAGTATTTT,CASSPAGGTDTQYF
TRBV11-2,NA,TRBJ2-1,TRBD2,TGTGCCAGCAGCCAGTTGGGGTTCGCGGGGGGTCACGAGCAGTTCTTC,CASSQLGFAGGHEQFF
TRBV7-2,NA,TRBJ1-4,NA,TGTGCCAGCAGCGTTCAGGGGCAGGATGAAAAACTGTTTTTT,CASSVQGQDEKLFF
TRBV7-9,NA,TRBJ1-2,TRBD1,TGTGCCAGCAGTTCTTCAGGGACAGCTAACTATGGCTACACCTTC,CASSSSGTANYGYTF
TRBV2,NA,TRBJ2-7,NA,TGTGCCAGCAGTTCCGAGCGGGCGAGCTCCTACGAGCAGTACTTC,CASSSERASSYEQYF
TRBV5-4,NA,TRBJ2-2,TRBD1,TGTGCCAGCAGCTTCCCGACAGGGATAACCGGGGAGCTGTTTTTT,CASSFPTGITGELFF
TRBV6-4,once,TRBJ1-2,NA,TGTGCCAGCAGTGTGTCGGGGGGCGCGACCGGCTACACCTTC,CASSVSGGATGYTF
TRBV2,NA,TRBJ1-1,NA,TGTGCCAGCTGGGAGGAGGCGGGCACTGAAGCTTTCTTT,CASWEEAGTEAFF
TRBV5-8,NA,TRBJ1-1,NA,TGTGCCAGCAGCCTCAGGGGAACTAACACTGAAGCTTTCTTT,CASSLRGTNTEAFF
TRBV10-1,NA,TRBJ2-7,TRBD1,TGCGCCAGCAGTGAGGAGGGGGCTCCCTCCTACGAGCAGTACTTC,CASSEEGAPSYEQYF
TRBV11-2,NA,TRBJ1-3,NA,TGTGCCAGCAGCTTAGTGCAGGGGCCCATCTCTGGAAACACCATATATTTT,CASSLVQGPISGNTIYF
TRBV11-2,NA,TRBJ2-1,TRBD2,TGTGCCAGCATCGGGACTAGCGGCGATGAGCAGTTCTTC,CASIGTSGDEQFF
TRBV10-3,NA,TRBJ1-5,TRBD1,TGTGCCACCGGGACAGAGAATCAGCCCCAGCATTTT,CATGTENQPQHF
TRBV6-4,NA,TRBJ2-2,NA,TGTGCCAGCAGTGAACTCTCTGACACCGGGGAGCTGTTTTTT,CASSELSDTGELFF
TRBV7-8,NA,TRBJ1-2,NA,TGTGCCAGCAGCTTAGGACAGAACTATGGCTACACCTTC,CASSLGQNYGYTF
TRBV19,NA,TRBJ1-4,NA,TGTGCCAGTAGTATAGTTAACAGCCGTAATGAAAAACTGTTTTTT,CASSIVNSRNEKLFF
TRBV5-4,NA,TRBJ2-7,TRBD1,TGTGCCAGCAGCCCCCCACCGTCCGGGACAGGGCTTGGCGAGCAGTACTTC,CASSPPPSGTGLGEQYF
TRBV12-3/TRBV12-4,NA,TRBJ2-3,TRBD2,TGTGCCAGCAGCCCCAGACTAGCGGATACGCAGTATTTT,CASSPRLADTQYF
TRBV9,once,TRBJ1-4,TRBD1,TGTGCCAGCAGCGTCCAGGGGGATGAAAAACTGTTTTTT,CASSVQGDEKLFF
TRBV4-3,few,TRBJ1-2,TRBD1,TGCGCCAGCAGCCGGTCGACAGGGTCCTATGGCTACACCTTC,CASSRSTGSYGYTF
TRBV27,NA,TRBJ2-7,TRBD2,TGTGCCAGCAGTTCCCAGGTCGCTACTAGCGGATACTACGAGCAGTACTTC,CASSSQVATSGYYEQYF
TRBV12-3/TRBV12-4,NA,TRBJ2-1,NA,TGTGCCAGCATGGAAGAACCGCGGAATGAGCAGTTCTTC,CASMEEPRNEQFF
TRBV2,NA,TRBJ2-7,TRBD2,TGTGCCAGCAGGCTAGCGGGGGGTTCCTCCTACGAGCAGTACTTC,CASRLAGGSSYEQYF
TRBV11-2,NA,TRBJ1-1,NA,TGTGCCAGCAGCTTAGATTTCGCGGCGAACACTGAAGCTTTCTTT,CASSLDFAANTEAFF
TRBV6-5,NA,TRBJ1-5,NA,TGTGCCAGCAGTACCGGGACAAGGGGCAATCAGCCCCAGCATTTT,CASSTGTRGNQPQHF
TRBV12-5,once,TRBJ2-5,NA,TGTGCTAGTGGTTTGTTCGGGGGGCGAGTGAGTAGTGGGGAGACCCAGTACTTC,CASGLFGGRVSSGETQYF
TRBV4-3,NA,TRBJ2-1,TRBD2,TGCGCCAGCAGCCACTCTCCTAATATGGGTAGCGGGAGCTACAATGAGCAGTTCTTC,CASSHSPNMGSGSYNEQFF
TRBV7-9,NA,TRBJ2-7,NA,TGTGCCAGCAGCTTAAGTCTCGGAGCCGGGTCCTACGAGCAGTACTTC,CASSLSLGAGSYEQYF
TRBV29-1,NA,TRBJ2-1,TRBD2,TGCAGCGGCGGCGGGGGATGGTCCTACAATGAGCAGTTCTTC,CSGGGGWSYNEQFF